These T cell receptor beta chains were read from a single sample in a study of T cell responses to AZD1222 COVID-19 vaccine. Repertoires were generated with immunoSEQ multiplex PCR, while TCRdb's copy carries only in-frame clones and drops some. The sample includes more than 70,000 clones, roughly 87% seen only once; the top ten take approximately 1.6%. Sequenced material: peripheral blood, taken on day 0 of AZD1222 vaccination. The receptors were sampled from an adult in good health. Both conserved end residues are trimmed from each CDR3. Fields, in order: V gene, J gene, D gene, CDR3 protein. D genes are given only for firm matches.

V gene: TRBV19
J gene: TRBJ1-1
D gene: NA
CDR3 protein: ASSFPDGTEAF

V gene: TRBV5-6
J gene: TRBJ2-5
D gene: NA
CDR3 protein: ASSLISGGQETQY

V gene: TRBV3-1/TRBV3-2
J gene: TRBJ2-3
D gene: TRBD2
CDR3 protein: ASRGSPQSKDTQY

V gene: TRBV4-2
J gene: TRBJ2-7
D gene: TRBD2
CDR3 protein: ASSQGSGSFYEQY

V gene: TRBV2
J gene: TRBJ1-5
D gene: NA
CDR3 protein: ASSSVGAGNQPQH

V gene: TRBV9
J gene: TRBJ2-7
D gene: TRBD1
CDR3 protein: ASSVTGQAFYEQY

V gene: TRBV29-1
J gene: TRBJ1-2
D gene: NA
CDR3 protein: SVEATGRYHGYT

V gene: TRBV21-1
J gene: TRBJ2-7
D gene: NA
CDR3 protein: ASSPPDSFSYEQY

V gene: TRBV20-1
J gene: TRBJ1-2
D gene: NA
CDR3 protein: SASGPGGYT

V gene: TRBV7-8
J gene: TRBJ1-1
D gene: NA
CDR3 protein: ASSSQGQTGTEAF

V gene: TRBV6-5
J gene: TRBJ1-2
D gene: NA
CDR3 protein: ASSYFLQNGYT

V gene: TRBV15
J gene: TRBJ1-3
D gene: NA
CDR3 protein: ATSRDYSRREAGNTIY

V gene: TRBV7-6
J gene: TRBJ2-1
D gene: TRBD2
CDR3 protein: ASSLAAVAGGNEQF

V gene: TRBV7-9
J gene: TRBJ1-1
D gene: NA
CDR3 protein: ASSLGARGTEAF

V gene: TRBV12-3/TRBV12-4
J gene: TRBJ1-2
D gene: NA
CDR3 protein: ASNLPGDYGYT

V gene: TRBV18
J gene: TRBJ1-1
D gene: NA
CDR3 protein: ASSPTVLRGTEAF

V gene: TRBV5-1
J gene: TRBJ1-2
D gene: NA
CDR3 protein: ASSPDAPPTYGYT

V gene: TRBV5-1
J gene: TRBJ1-4
D gene: TRBD1
CDR3 protein: ASSWTGVYEKLF

V gene: TRBV7-6
J gene: TRBJ1-6
D gene: TRBD1
CDR3 protein: ASTDTPNRGGSLH

V gene: TRBV7-9
J gene: TRBJ2-7
D gene: TRBD2
CDR3 protein: ASSGTSGRIKQY

V gene: TRBV2
J gene: TRBJ1-1
D gene: NA
CDR3 protein: ASPGFAQMNTEAF

V gene: TRBV7-9
J gene: TRBJ1-2
D gene: TRBD1
CDR3 protein: ASSLRSGTGGGYT

V gene: TRBV7-6
J gene: TRBJ2-6
D gene: NA
CDR3 protein: ASSLASGANVLT

V gene: TRBV18
J gene: TRBJ1-3
D gene: NA
CDR3 protein: ASSPESSGNTIY

V gene: TRBV6-5
J gene: TRBJ1-5
D gene: TRBD1
CDR3 protein: ASSQNRGGQPQH

V gene: TRBV2
J gene: TRBJ1-2
D gene: TRBD1
CDR3 protein: ASVIGTGSHGYT

V gene: TRBV29-1
J gene: TRBJ1-1
D gene: NA
CDR3 protein: SADWNTEAF

V gene: TRBV30
J gene: TRBJ2-3
D gene: NA
CDR3 protein: AWTGSTDTQY

V gene: TRBV20-1
J gene: TRBJ1-2
D gene: NA
CDR3 protein: AETGRYGYT

V gene: TRBV18
J gene: TRBJ2-2
D gene: NA
CDR3 protein: ASSPLEAGELF